One sample yielded the 29 T cell receptor beta chains listed below, sequenced in a study of early T cells in non-severe SARS-CoV-2 infection. TCRdb re-derived calls from the 5' RACE reads in MiXCR, one entry per CDR3 protein. The data show about 80,000 distinct CDR3 sequences, approximately 10% seen once. Sequences were obtained from whole blood. The receptors originated from an adult who was a healthcare worker with PCR-confirmed SARS-CoV-2 infection or an uninfected control (not recorded which).

This clonotype was recorded a few times. The chain has TRBV5-1 and TRBJ2-5, with 7 bases matching TRBD1. This CDR3 is built from 13 residues. J gave up 2 bases and V 4 bases, and 2 bases lay outside the gene matches. Germline CDR1 SGHRS, CDR2 YFSETQ. The CDR3 loop reads CASSGGQQETQYF. CDR3 bases: TGCGCCAGCAGCGGGGGACAGCAAGAGACCCAGTACTTC.

The rearrangement uses TRBV14 and TRBJ1-1; possible D gene TRBD1, 5 bases. This CDR3 is 20 amino acids long. Trimming left V 3 bases short and J 4 bases short, with 30 bases between. Germline assignment: CDR1 SGHDN and CDR2 FVKESK. The CDR3 is CASSHRSFLRNAGGGTEAFF. CDR3 sequence (DNA): TGTGCCAGCAGCCACAGATCCTTTTTACGGAACGCCGGGGGTGGCACTGAAGCTTTCTTT.

This clonotype was seen many times. This rearrangement joins TRBV18 to TRBJ2-7, with no clear D. The V gene lost 3 bases and the J gene lost 1 base, with 7 bases spanning the gap. The CDR3 spans 13 residues. From germline, CDR1 is KGHSH and CDR2 LQKENI. Written as DNA, the CDR3 is TGTGCCAGCTCACCGGCCGTTTCCTACGAGCAGTACTTC. Translated: CASSPAVSYEQYF. Using reference TRBV18 and TRBJ2-7 for the parts outside the CDR3, the full variable domain is NAGVMQNPRHLVRRRGQEARLRCSPMKGHSHVYWYRQLPEEGLKFMVYLQKENIIDESGMPKERFSAEFPKEGPSILRIQQVVRGDSAAYFCASSPAVSYEQYFGPGTRLTVT.

This chain connects TRBV25-1 to TRBJ2-7; TRBD2 aligns across 8 bases. Trimming removed 7 bases from V and 5 bases from J; junction bases left unmatched: 10. The CDR3 extends over 14 amino acids. The germline gives CDR1 MGHDK, CDR2 SYGVNS. CDR3 region: CASTDGGEADEQYF. CDR3 sequence (DNA): TGTGCCAGCACGGACGGGGGGGAGGCCGACGAGCAGTACTTC.

As DNA, the CDR3 is TGTGCCAGCAGACCAGACAGGGAACGTTCACCCCTCCACTTT. This sequence encodes CASRPDRERSPLHF. The V and J genes are TRBV12-3 or TRBV12-4 and TRBJ1-6, with 7 bases that match TRBD1. The CDR3 consists of 14 residues. V lost 6 bases to trimming and J lost 9 bases; unmatched junction nucleotides: 8.

This chain links TRBV3-1 with TRBJ1-5; no definite D call. The CDR3 consists of 13 residues. The germline V gene has CDR1 LGHDT and CDR2 YNNKEL (reference sequence). Trimming took 1 base from V and 7 from J, leaving 8 bases between them. The chain's CDR3 is CASSQGVGQPQHF. The CDR3 DNA is TGTGCCAGCAGCCAAGGCGTAGGACAGCCCCAGCATTTT. Full variable domain (remainder filled in from reference TRBV3-1 and TRBJ1-5): DTAVSQTPKYLVTQMGNDKSIKCEQNLGHDTMYWYKQDSKKFLKIMFSYNNKELIINETVPNRFSPKSPDKAHLNLHINSLELGDSAVYFCASSQGVGQPQHFGDGTRLSIL.

This chain connects TRBV18 to TRBJ1-1; D is undetermined. The CDR3 consists of 15 residues. Germline V gene sequence: CDR1 KGHSH, CDR2 LQKENI. V was shortened by 2 bases and J by 0 bases, with 10 bases between the two germline ends. CDR3 residues: CASSPGSSMNTEAFF. CDR3 coding DNA: TGTGCCAGCTCACCAGGGAGTTCGATGAACACTGAAGCTTTCTTT.

Ten or more counts support this clonotype. The chain recombines TRBV20-1 with TRBJ2-3; D is unresolved. The length of the CDR3 is 14 residues. Trimming took 0 bases from V and 5 from J, leaving 12 bases between them. CDR1 is DFQATT and CDR2 is SNEGSKA in the germline V gene (reference sequence). The CDR3: CSARDGMILDTQYF. The CDR3 DNA sequence: TGCAGTGCTAGAGACGGCATGATCCTAGATACGCAGTATTTT.

This clonotype turned up a few times. The chain employs TRBV20-1 and TRBJ1-6; 7 bases fit TRBD1. The germline V gene has CDR1 DFQATT and CDR2 SNEGSKA (reference sequence). Losses at the gene ends were 6 bases for V and 7 bases for J; bases not matched to a gene: 9. The CDR3 length is 14 residues. This CDR3 is CSAPGRGPNSPLHF. The CDR3 DNA follows: TGCAGTGCCCCGGGGAGGGGGCCCAATTCACCCCTCCACTTT.

The chain is built from TRBV29-1 and TRBJ1-1, with D possibly being TRBD1 (5 bases). V gave up 4 bases and J gave up 4 bases, with 10 bases separating them. Germline V gives CDR1 SQVTM, CDR2 ANQGSEA. CDR3 size: 12 residues. CDR3 bases: TGCAGCGTTGGGATCGACAGCACTGAAGCTTTCTTT. This encodes CSVGIDSTEAFF.

On this clonotype itself: The limits of the CDR3 on the DNA are not certain, so only TCRdb's listed CDR3 is given. This rearrangement joins TRBV7-8 to TRBJ2-7; the D call TRBD1 from the table was never checked on the DNA. CDR1 and CDR2 from the germline V gene are SGHVS and FQNEAQ. The CDR3 contains 13 residues when both ends are counted. CDR3 protein: CASSLVGQGALYF.

This clonotype was seen a few times. The chain has TRBV28 and TRBJ2-7, with D possibly being TRBD1 or TRBD2 (5 bases each). Trimming removed 6 bases at V and 12 bases at J, with 18 bases between. The germline gives CDR1 MDHEN, CDR2 SYDVKM. This CDR3 has 12 residues. CDR3 coding DNA: TGTGCCAGCAGCCCGGGGCGGCCGACCCCGTACTTC. Translation gives CASSPGRPTPYF.

This clonotype was detected only a few times. V and J are TRBV7-2 and TRBJ2-7; D is unresolved. The CDR3 has 13 residues. V was shortened by 5 bases and J by 3 bases, with 11 bases between the two germline ends. The germline CDR1 and CDR2 sequences are SGHTA and FQGNSA. CDR3 in DNA: TGTGCCAGCAGCGACCCCCCCATCTACGAGCAGTACTTC. This codes for CASSDPPIYEQYF.

V is TRBV29-1 and J is TRBJ2-7; TRBD1 might be the D (6 bases). The germline V gene has CDR1 SQVTM and CDR2 ANQGSEA. Trimming shortened V by 4 bases and J by 1 base, and 8 bases separated the two germline ends. The CDR3 length is 12 residues. As DNA, the CDR3 is TGCAGCGTTGGAGGGGGATCCTACGAGCAGTACTTC. Amino acid sequence: CSVGGGSYEQYF.

This clonotype has a count of ten or more. The V call is TRBV7-8, the J call TRBJ1-5; D remains ambiguous. The length of the CDR3 is 16 residues. Between the trimmed V and J ends, which lost 3 bases and 5 bases, there was a span of 17 bases. Germline V gene lookup returns CDR1 SGHVS and CDR2 FQNEAQ. The CDR3 DNA sequence: TGTGCCAGCAGCTTTCGTCGAAGGGCCGGGGATCAGCCCCAGCATTTT. Amino acid sequence: CASSFRRRAGDQPQHF. Drawing the rest from reference TRBV7-8 and TRBJ1-5, the complete variable domain is GAGVSQSPRYKVAKRGQDVALRCDPISGHVSLFWYQQALGQGPEFLTYFQNEAQLDKSGLPSDRFFAERPEGSVSTLKIQRTQQEDSAVYLCASSFRRRAGDQPQHFGDGTRLSIL.

This clonotype was seen more than once but under ten times. The chain is built from TRBV3-1 and TRBJ2-5, with no clear D. The V gene lost 3 bases and the J gene lost 6 bases, with 11 bases spanning the gap. This CDR3 contains 13 residues. CDR1 LGHDT and CDR2 YNNKEL come from the germline V gene (reference sequence). CDR3 bases: TGTGCCAGCAGCCAGGTCGGGCTGAAGACCCAGTACTTC. Translated, it gives CASSQVGLKTQYF.

This clonotype was seen only a few times. This chain connects TRBV29-1 to TRBJ1-2; 8 nucleotides line up with TRBD1. The CDR3 totals 13 residues. Germline V gene data show CDR1 as SQVTM and CDR2 as ANQGSEA. Unmatched junction bases numbered 6, after V lost 4 bases and J lost 5 bases. CDR3 DNA sequence: TGCAGCGTTGGTGGACAGGGCATTTATGGCTACACCTTC. It specifies CSVGGQGIYGYTF.

V gene TRBV20-1 combines with J gene TRBJ2-1; D is unresolved. The V gene lost 3 bases and the J gene lost 8 bases, with 17 bases spanning the gap. The CDR3 is made up of 14 amino acids. Germline V gene data show CDR1 as DFQATT and CDR2 as SNEGSKA (reference sequence). The chain's CDR3 is CSARGDNPMDEQFF. CDR3 nucleotides: TGCAGTGCTAGGGGTGACAATCCTATGGATGAGCAGTTCTTC.

This clonotype came up many times. The chain couples TRBV4-3 to TRBJ1-6, with a weak D call TRBD1 (5 bases). Trimming removed 0 bases from V and 5 bases from J, with 8 bases in between. The germline gives CDR1 LGHNA, CDR2 YSLEER. The CDR3 is 15 residues long. The CDR3 here is CASSQDRQHNSPLHF. In DNA, the CDR3 is TGCGCCAGCAGCCAAGATCGACAGCATAATTCACCCCTCCACTTT.

At least ten counts were recorded for this clonotype. V gene TRBV11-3 combines with J gene TRBJ2-3, with D tentatively TRBD2 (5 bases). The CDR3 extends over 15 amino acids. Germline assignment: CDR1 SGHNT and CDR2 YENEEA. With 1 base removed from V and 3 bases from J, the gap between germline ends came to 11 bases. CDR3 residues: CASSLGAGATDTQYF. The CDR3 DNA follows: TGTGCCAGCAGCTTAGGGGCGGGCGCAACAGATACGCAGTATTTT. Full variable domain (missing parts from reference TRBV11-3 and TRBJ2-3): EAGVVQSPRYKIIEKKQPVAFWCNPISGHNTLYWYLQNLGQGPELLIRYENEEAVDDSQLPKDRFSAERLKGVDSTLKIQPAELGDSAVYLCASSLGAGATDTQYFGPGTRLTVL.

This clonotype has ten or more counts. The chain combines TRBV29-1 with TRBJ1-1, with D unclear. Trimming shortened V by 5 bases and J by 4 bases, and 11 bases separated the two germline ends. CDR3 size: 12 residues. Germline lookup yields CDR1 SQVTM and CDR2 ANQGSEA. CDR3: CSVPRVSTEAFF. The CDR3 bases are TGCAGCGTTCCGCGGGTGAGCACTGAAGCTTTCTTT.

This clonotype was seen repeatedly, ten times or more. The V and J genes are TRBV18 and TRBJ1-5; tentatively, D is TRBD1 (5 bases). CDR1 is KGHSH and CDR2 is LQKENI in the germline V gene. CDR3 length: 13 amino acids. The V gene lost 8 bases and the J gene lost 2 bases, with 10 bases spanning the gap. For the CDR3, the DNA is TGTGCCAGCCGGGGGGAACGCAATCAGCCCCAGCATTTT. It is translated as CASRGERNQPQHF.

This clonotype was seen a handful of times. The rearrangement joins TRBV5-1 to TRBJ2-1, with D unresolved. Trimming removed 4 bases at V and 9 bases at J, with 11 bases between. In germline, CDR1 is SGHRS, CDR2 YFSETQ. The CDR3 extends over 12 amino acids. The CDR3 here is CASSLDMGEQFF. The CDR3 DNA follows: TGCGCCAGCAGCCTGGATATGGGTGAGCAGTTCTTC.

The chain recombines TRBV20-1 with TRBJ1-1, with D possibly matching TRBD1 (5 bases). Germline V gene lookup returns CDR1 DFQATT and CDR2 SNEGSKA (reference sequence). CDR3 size: 14 residues. The ends were cut back, 0 bases at V and 6 bases at J, with 14 bases in the middle. The DNA of the CDR3 is TGCAGTGCTAGAGATCTGCGGGACGGGGCTGAAGCTTTCTTT. Translation: CSARDLRDGAEAFF.

This clonotype was picked up a small number of times. The rearrangement links TRBV6-1 to TRBJ1-2; 7 bases map to TRBD1. CDR3 length: 15 residues. The germline CDR1 and CDR2 sequences are MNHNS and SASEGT. Unmatched junction bases numbered 10, after V lost 5 bases and J lost 4 bases. CDR3 sequence (DNA): TGTGCCAGCAGTTCCGAGTTCGCAGGGGGCTATGGCTACACCTTC. It specifies CASSSEFAGGYGYTF.

The sample holds a few counts of this clonotype. CDR3 loop: CSVRKGQGASTNEKLFF. The CDR3 DNA reads TGCAGCGTAAGGAAGGGCCAGGGGGCATCAACTAATGAAAAACTGTTTTTT. The chain links TRBV29-1 to TRBJ1-4; 8 nucleotides align to TRBD1. The CDR3 has 17 amino acids. The germline V gene has CDR1 SQVTM and CDR2 ANQGSEA. J gave up 0 bases and V 6 bases, and 12 bases lay outside the gene matches.

This clonotype has at least ten counts. The chain has TRBV11-2 and TRBJ2-2; TRBD2 might be the D (5 bases). With 8 bases removed from V and 4 bases from J, the gap between germline ends came to 20 bases. CDR3 length: 16 residues. Germline loops: CDR1 SGHAT, CDR2 FQNNGV. The CDR3 here is CASEWNGLAGTGELFF. CDR3 sequence (DNA): TGTGCCAGCGAGTGGAATGGCCTGGCGGGCACCGGGGAGCTGTTTTTT.

J is TRBJ1-2 and V is TRBV5-1; TRBD1 is a possible D gene (6 bases). The CDR3 is 14 amino acids. Trimming cost V 3 bases and J 2 bases, with 11 bases left between them. Germline V gives CDR1 SGHRS, CDR2 YFSETQ. The CDR3 loop reads CASSWTASNYGYTF. CDR3 sequence (DNA): TGCGCCAGCAGCTGGACAGCGTCGAACTATGGCTACACCTTC.

This clonotype was seen a handful of times. The CDR3 sequence: CASSIGGGNTGELFF. The CDR3 DNA reads as TGTGCCAGTAGTATTGGCGGGGGGAACACCGGGGAGCTGTTTTTT. The chain combines TRBV19 with TRBJ2-2; 7 positions agree with TRBD2. Losses at the gene ends were 3 bases for V and 1 base for J; bases not matched to a gene: 2. The V gene's germline CDR1 is LNHDA and CDR2 SQIVND (reference sequence). The CDR3 length is 15 residues.